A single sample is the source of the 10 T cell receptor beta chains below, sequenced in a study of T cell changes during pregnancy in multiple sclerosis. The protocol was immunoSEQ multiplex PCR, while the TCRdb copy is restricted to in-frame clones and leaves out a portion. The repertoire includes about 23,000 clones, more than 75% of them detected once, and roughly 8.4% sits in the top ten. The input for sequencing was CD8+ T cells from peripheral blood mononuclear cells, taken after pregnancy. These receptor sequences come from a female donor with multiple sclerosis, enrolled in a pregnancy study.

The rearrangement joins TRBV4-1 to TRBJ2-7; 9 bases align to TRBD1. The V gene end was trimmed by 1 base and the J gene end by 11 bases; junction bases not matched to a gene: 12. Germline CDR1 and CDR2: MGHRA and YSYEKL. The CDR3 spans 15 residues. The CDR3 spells CASSQALYRGRSEYF. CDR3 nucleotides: TGCGCCAGCAGCCAAGCCTTATACAGGGGGCGGTCGGAGTACTTC.

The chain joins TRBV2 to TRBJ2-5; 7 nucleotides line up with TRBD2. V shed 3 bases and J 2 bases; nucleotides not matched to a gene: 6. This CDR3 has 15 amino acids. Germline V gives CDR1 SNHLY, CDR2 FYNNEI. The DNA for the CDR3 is TGTGCCAGCAGTGATAAAGCGGGGTCTCAAGAGACCCAGTACTTC. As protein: CASSDKAGSQETQYF.

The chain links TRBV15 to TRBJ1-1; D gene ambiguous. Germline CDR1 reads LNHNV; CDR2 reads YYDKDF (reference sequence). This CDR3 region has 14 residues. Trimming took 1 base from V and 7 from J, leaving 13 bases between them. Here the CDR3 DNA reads TGTGCCACCAGCAGAGTTTGGCCAGGCCATGAAGCTTTCTTT. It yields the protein CATSRVWPGHEAFF.

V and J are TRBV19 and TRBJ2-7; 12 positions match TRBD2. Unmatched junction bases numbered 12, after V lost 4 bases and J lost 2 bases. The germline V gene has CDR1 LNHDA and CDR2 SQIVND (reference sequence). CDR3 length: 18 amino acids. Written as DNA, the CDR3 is TGTGCCAGTAGTACAAATTCTCCCTGGACTAGCGGGACCTACGAGCAGTACTTC. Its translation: CASSTNSPWTSGTYEQYF.

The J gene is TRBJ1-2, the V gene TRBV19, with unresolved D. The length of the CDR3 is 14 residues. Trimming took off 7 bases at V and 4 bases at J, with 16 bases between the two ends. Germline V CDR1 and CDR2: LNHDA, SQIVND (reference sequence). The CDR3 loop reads CASNPPWRPYGYTF. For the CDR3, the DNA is TGTGCCAGTAATCCCCCGTGGCGGCCCTATGGCTACACCTTC.

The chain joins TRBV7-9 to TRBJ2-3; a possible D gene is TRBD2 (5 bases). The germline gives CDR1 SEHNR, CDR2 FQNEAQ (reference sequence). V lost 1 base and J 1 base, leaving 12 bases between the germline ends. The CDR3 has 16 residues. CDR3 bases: TGTGCCAGCAGCTTAGTAAGAGGCGGGCGCACAGATACGCAGTATTTT. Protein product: CASSLVRGGRTDTQYF.

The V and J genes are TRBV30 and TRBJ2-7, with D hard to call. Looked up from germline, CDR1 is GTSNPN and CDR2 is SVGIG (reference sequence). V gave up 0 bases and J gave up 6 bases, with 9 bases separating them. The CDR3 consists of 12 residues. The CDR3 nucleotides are TGTGCCTGGAGTGTATCCAGTCCCGAGCAGTACTTC. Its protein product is CAWSVSSPEQYF.

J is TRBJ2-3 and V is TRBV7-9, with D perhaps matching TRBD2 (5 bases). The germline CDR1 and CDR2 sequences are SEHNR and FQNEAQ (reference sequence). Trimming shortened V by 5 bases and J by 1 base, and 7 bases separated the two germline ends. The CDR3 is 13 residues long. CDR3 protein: CASSAGGTDTQYF. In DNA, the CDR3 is TGTGCCAGCAGCGCCGGGGGCACAGATACGCAGTATTTT. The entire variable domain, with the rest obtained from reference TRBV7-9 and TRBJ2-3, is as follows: DTGVSQNPRHKITKRGQNVTFRCDPISEHNRLYWYRQTLGQGPEFLTYFQNEAQLEKSRLLSDRFSAERPKGSFSTLEIQRTEQGDSAMYLCASSAGGTDTQYFGPGTRLTVL.

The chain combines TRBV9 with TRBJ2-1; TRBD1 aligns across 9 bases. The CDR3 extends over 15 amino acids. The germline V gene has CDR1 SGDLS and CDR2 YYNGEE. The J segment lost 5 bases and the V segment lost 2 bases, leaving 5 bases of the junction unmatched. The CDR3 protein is CASSVGQGGHNEQFF. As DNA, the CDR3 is TGTGCCAGCAGCGTGGGACAGGGTGGACACAATGAGCAGTTCTTC.

The CDR3 sequence: CASRGVNYGYTF. DNA for the CDR3: TGTGCCAGCAGGGGAGTTAACTATGGCTACACCTTC. The rearrangement links TRBV5-5 to TRBJ1-2, with D hard to call. Germline V CDR1 and CDR2: SGHKS, YYEKEE (reference sequence). The CDR3 is 12 residues long. The V end lost 5 bases, the J end lost 1 base, and 6 bases lay between the germline ends.